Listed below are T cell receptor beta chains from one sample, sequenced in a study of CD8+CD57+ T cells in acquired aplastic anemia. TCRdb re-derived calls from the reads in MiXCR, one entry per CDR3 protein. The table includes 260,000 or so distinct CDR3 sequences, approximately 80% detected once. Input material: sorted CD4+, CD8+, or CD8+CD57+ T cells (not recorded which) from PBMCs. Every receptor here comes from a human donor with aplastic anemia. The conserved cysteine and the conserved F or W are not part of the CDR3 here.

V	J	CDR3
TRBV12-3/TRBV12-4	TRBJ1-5	ASSRGPISNQPQH
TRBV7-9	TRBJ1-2	ATSCHMSGAGDGYT
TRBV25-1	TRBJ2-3	ASSWGLGWADTQY
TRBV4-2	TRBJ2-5	ASSQAETQY
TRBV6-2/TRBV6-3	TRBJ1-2	ASRDGQRYGYT
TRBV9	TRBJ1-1	ASSDNVNPEAF
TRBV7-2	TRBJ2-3	ASRLAGGPKKQ
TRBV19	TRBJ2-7	ASSRDPTYEQY
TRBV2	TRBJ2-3	ASSRGGTRADSLY
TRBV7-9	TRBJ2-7	ASSHNWEYGKY
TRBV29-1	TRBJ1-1	SVGGLNTEAF
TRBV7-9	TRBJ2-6	ASSFQSSDGANVLT
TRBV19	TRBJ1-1	ARSIALTGNNEAF
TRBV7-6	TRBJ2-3	ASSVEGILDTQY
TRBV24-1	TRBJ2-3	ATSEYGPVGTDTQY
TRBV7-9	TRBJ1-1	ASSLDDRGYGDAF
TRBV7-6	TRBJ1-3	ASSSGRGRAPPHY
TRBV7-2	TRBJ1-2	ASSLGGGRT
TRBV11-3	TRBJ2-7	ASSLDGTAYEQY
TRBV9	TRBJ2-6	ASSVGADTQDYVLT
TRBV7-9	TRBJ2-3	ASSLVPGPQTHG
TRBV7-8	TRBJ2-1	ASSLGGGPDPH
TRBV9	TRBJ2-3	ASSVVPPDTQYY
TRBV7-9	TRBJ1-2	ASSLLSSTEQFFYT
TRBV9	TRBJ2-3	ASSEDLADTQY
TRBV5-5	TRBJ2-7	ATSGGPLAYEQY
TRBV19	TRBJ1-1	ASSIARGANTEQF
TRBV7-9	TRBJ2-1	ASSLESGAGEQYEQF
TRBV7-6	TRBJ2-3	ASSLAGTHYSQY
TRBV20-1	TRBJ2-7	SARDRDSRLAPYEQY
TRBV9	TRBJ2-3	ASSFSGEEQETH
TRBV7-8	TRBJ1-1	ASSLAGSPDTEDF
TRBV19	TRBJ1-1	ASSTSGTQNTEAF
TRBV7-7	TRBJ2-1	ASSPQTGAGELVQF
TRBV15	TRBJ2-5	ATSGRGLACEEY
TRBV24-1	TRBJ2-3	ATGTRGTDTQY
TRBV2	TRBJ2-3	ASSGAGGPDTQA
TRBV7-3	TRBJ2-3	ASGHGDRDNQY
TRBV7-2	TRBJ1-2	ASSLARGGDSP
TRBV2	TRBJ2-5	ASGDGGTWTQNQY
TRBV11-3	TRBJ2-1	ASSSNGTEFDEQF
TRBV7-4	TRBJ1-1	ASSVEVTSSTSGF
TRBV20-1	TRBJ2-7	SARNTFYEQY
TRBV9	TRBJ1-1	ASSLGLADTATAF
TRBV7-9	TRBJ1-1	ASSLVLGGKIEGF
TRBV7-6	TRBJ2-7	ASSLIPYEQY
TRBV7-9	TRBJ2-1	ASSFQRSGRSHD
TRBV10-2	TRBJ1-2	ASSEWTGVY
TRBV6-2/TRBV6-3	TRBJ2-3	ASSYSSGGQGTQY
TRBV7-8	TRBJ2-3	ASSFQPDGATLS
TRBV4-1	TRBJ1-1	ASSQDRPTPLNTEAF
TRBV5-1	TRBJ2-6	ASSFTSAMRANVLT
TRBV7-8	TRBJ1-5	ASSDAWGNEPQH
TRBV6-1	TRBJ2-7	ASALRDRSSYERY
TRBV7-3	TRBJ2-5	ASRSSGTCGENQY